This T cell receptor (beta chain) came from a study of control samples from healthy donors and cancer patients. The data were produced by immunoSEQ multiplex PCR, yet TCRdb's version contains in-frame clones alone and is incomplete. The sample carries about 51,000 clones, about four fifths recorded once. V lost 2 bases and J 5 bases, leaving 9 bases between the germline ends. The CDR3 is 13 amino acids. From germline, CDR1 is MNHNS and CDR2 SASEGT. The chain joins TRBV6-1 to TRBJ2-5, with unresolved D. What was sequenced was blood. This sequence was found in a man between 65 and 85 years old in good health. The DNA for the CDR3 is TGTGCCAGCAGTGAACGGGTTTGGGAGACCCAGTACTTC. It yields the protein CASSERVWETQYF.